This T cell receptor (beta chain) was recorded in a study of identical twins (TCRdb year 2016). Regarding the study in general: To test whether fetal clonotypes persist, this study deep-sequenced TCR alpha and beta repertoires from monozygotic twins, from unrelated adults of various ages, and from cord blood. To rule out contamination, replicate twin experiments were performed at different times with different library preparation protocols. Study-level results and caveats: Because the same donors could not be followed over many years, the conclusions depended on cross-sectional statistical analysis. Compared with coincidental sharing between unrelated individuals, out-of-frame TCR alpha sequences shared between twins had an excess of sequences with low generation probability. Abundant cord blood beta clonotypes had fewer insertions, young adult naive repertoires showed a similar but weaker trend, and memory repertoires showed no such trend. Invariant T cells such as MAIT and iNKT could partly confound zero-insertion analyses, although diverse VJ usage argued against such confounding for most clonotypes. The excess sharing between twins in beta out-of-frame sequences was weaker because fewer shared sequences reduced the signal-to-noise ratio. In monozygotic twins, recombination models systematically underestimated out-of-frame TCR alpha sharing, but the models matched the sharing seen between unrelated individuals.

Concerning this clonotype itself: Its antigen is not yet known. Qualities for individual bases were not recorded, and no much larger clone is one base off.

According to the germline V gene, CDR1 reads SGHTA and CDR2 reads FQGTGA. The CDR3 numbers 14 residues from cysteine through phenylalanine. CDR3 DNA only is kept here, 42 bases in frame from base 1. At the junction V is shortened by 3 bases and J by 5 bases; bases outside the gene matches: 3. Library preparation employed 5' RACE. TCRdb names Illumina HiSeq 2000 as the instrument used. A universal primer binding site was introduced by template switching, and a unique molecular identifier was present in the final cDNA, enabling accurate counting of TCR cDNA molecules. Specific primers in the conserved constant-segment region were used to synthesize first-strand cDNA for the TCR alpha and beta chains. To control for contamination, each cDNA library was double barcoded with a SMART-Mk sample barcode plus Illumina barcodes. TruSeq adapter sequences along with Illumina sample barcodes were introduced in two successive PCR steps. The Illumina HiSeq platform was used with custom primers to sequence TCR alpha and beta cDNA libraries. The authors' analysis ran thus. Unique molecular identifiers were extracted from raw reads with MiGEC, and CDR3 positions were determined with MiXCR. Recombination models were inferred per individual with the repgenHMM and IGoR tools using an EM algorithm. Shared clonotypes were analyzed with the tcR package in R, and sharing was normalized by the product of cloneset sizes. Out-of-frame nonproductive sequences were analyzed to study raw recombination free of thymic and clonal selection effects. The public reads were quality trimmed at Q25 with fastp and then assembled into clones with MiXCR by TCRdb, keeping productive beta chains. Records with the same CDR3 protein are collapsed into one entry carrying the most frequent genes and DNA. The V and J calls follow TCRdb's processing rather than the paper's. The sample has some 660,000 distinct CDR3 sequences on record, around 8.3% of them singletons. The ten largest clonotypes hold roughly 0.97% of the sample.

All donors were healthy Caucasians. The twin cohort comprised three pairs of female monozygotic twins, all aged roughly 18 to 30 years. Peripheral blood mononuclear cells were used as the source from which RNA for TCR libraries was isolated. The sample was also reused in another study, on yellow fever vaccine responses in identical twins. The second study's authors report: The T cell response to vaccination in identical twins was reported by the authors to appear partly convergent and partly personalized. In the study, vaccine-responding T cell clones were precisely tracked in identical twins.

The sample was PBMCs. The receptor was isolated from a woman aged 18-29 years in good health. The chain is encoded by TRBV7-3 joined to TRBJ2-2; TRBD1 agrees with 7 junctional bases. The bases read TGTGCCAGCAGCTTCGACAGGGAAACCGGGGAGCTGTTTTTT. Protein translation: CASSFDRETGELFF. Reference TRBV7-3 and TRBJ2-2 proteins supply the regions before and after the CDR3; the full variable domain is: GAGVSQTPSNKVTEKGKYVELRCDPISGHTALYWYRQSLGQGPEFLIYFQGTGAADDSGLPNDRFFAVRPEGSVSTLKIQRTERGDSAVYLCASSFDRETGELFFGEGSRLTVL.